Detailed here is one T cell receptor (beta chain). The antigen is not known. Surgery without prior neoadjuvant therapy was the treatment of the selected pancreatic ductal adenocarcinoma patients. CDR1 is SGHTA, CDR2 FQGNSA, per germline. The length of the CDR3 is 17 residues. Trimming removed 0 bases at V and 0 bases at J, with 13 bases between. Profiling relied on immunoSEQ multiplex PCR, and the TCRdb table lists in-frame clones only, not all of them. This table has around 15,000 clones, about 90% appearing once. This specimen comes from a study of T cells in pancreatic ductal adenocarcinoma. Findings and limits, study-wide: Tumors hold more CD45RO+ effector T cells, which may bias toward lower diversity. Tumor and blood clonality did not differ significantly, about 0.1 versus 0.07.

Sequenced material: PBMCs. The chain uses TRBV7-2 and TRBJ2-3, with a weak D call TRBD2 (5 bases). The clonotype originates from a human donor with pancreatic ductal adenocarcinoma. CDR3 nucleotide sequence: TGTGCCAGCAGCTTAGCTGCGGGTTTTTCTAGCACAGATACGCAGTATTTT. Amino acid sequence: CASSLAAGFSSTDTQYF.